This T cell receptor beta chain was captured by sequencing in a study of blood T cell repertoires in COVID-19. Study-level information: The United States, Italy and Spain supplied acute and convalescent COVID-19 samples. Nucleic acid was either cDNA or gDNA, and it came from T cells, B-cell-depleted T cells, or PBMCs.

Everyone who took part was roughly 18 to 89 years old, and they came from 20 to 25 US areas. The CDR3 covers 15 residues. V shed 5 bases, J shed 6 bases, and the junction held 6 bases outside the gene matches. Germline V gene lookup returns CDR1 LNHDA and CDR2 SQIVND (reference sequence). As processed by the authors: Nucleated cell number was recorded as an estimate derived from reference gene primer amplification. Assay: immunoSEQ multiplex PCR; the TCRdb copy retains only in-frame clones and omits some. The V and J calls and clone size were taken over from that table, and D and trimming were inferred from the DNA. The sample consists of roughly 150,000 clones, approximately 83% of them appearing once.

The source of this sequence is a man in his 70s who had been exposed to COVID-19. Sample: PBMCs or T cells enriched from blood (not recorded which). The chain couples TRBV19 to TRBJ1-6, with 8 positions matching TRBD1. The CDR3, as DNA: TGTGCCAGTAGTCCTGGGACAGGCGGTAATTCACCCCTCCACTTT. This translates into CASSPGTGGNSPLHF.